Each of the 17 T cell receptor beta chains below was sequenced from the same sample in a study of blood T cell repertoires in COVID-19. Produced via immunoSEQ multiplex PCR; TCRdb's table is partial and in-frame only. The sample lists approximately 250,000 clones, about 90% occurring once. The sample consisted of PBMCs or T cells enriched from blood (not recorded which). All receptors derive from a woman aged 25-40 years with acute COVID-19.

The rearrangement joins TRBV27 to TRBJ2-3, with TRBD2 identical over 9 bases. With V trimmed by 1 base and J by 4 bases, 6 bases remained unmatched. This CDR3 is built from 16 residues. Germline CDR1 is MNHEY and CDR2 is SMNVEV (reference sequence). CDR3 nucleotides: TGTGCCAGCAGTTTATGGGCGGGAGGGCCTGCAGATACGCAGTATTTT. It codes for CASSLWAGGPADTQYF.

The rearrangement uses TRBV28 and TRBJ2-3; TRBD2 matches 16 bases. The junction had 14 bases not matched to a gene; V was cut back by 6 bases and J by 2 bases. Germline V lookup: CDR1 MDHEN, CDR2 SYDVKM. This CDR3 has 20 residues. The CDR3 DNA reads TGTGCCAGCAGCCCCTCGGGACTAGCGGGAGGGAGAGAGATCACAGATACGCAGTATTTT. This encodes CASSPSGLAGGREITDTQYF.

This chain uses TRBV24-1 with TRBJ2-2, with TRBD1 matching 7 bases. The length of the CDR3 is 17 residues. Germline CDR1 and CDR2: KGHDR and SFDVKD. The V gene end was trimmed by 0 bases and the J gene end by 5 bases; junction bases not matched to a gene: 8. CDR3 residues: CATSDLSWQGETGELFF. The CDR3 DNA follows: TGTGCCACCAGTGATTTGTCATGGCAGGGGGAAACCGGGGAGCTGTTTTTT.

This sequence joins TRBV4-2 and TRBJ2-7; perhaps TRBD1 as D (6 bases). Germline CDR1 LGHNA, CDR2 YNFKEQ. V dropped 1 base and J dropped 2 bases, with 9 bases sitting between them. The CDR3 extends over 14 amino acids. As DNA, the CDR3 is TGTGCCAGCAGCCAAGGGGCAGGGGCCTACGAGCAGTACTTC. The encoded protein is CASSQGAGAYEQYF.

The chain is built from TRBV28 and TRBJ2-3; 7 positions agree with TRBD2. V shed 5 bases and J 2 bases; nucleotides not matched to a gene: 13. This CDR3 contains 17 residues. Per the germline V gene, CDR1 is MDHEN and CDR2 is SYDVKM. The CDR3 protein is CASSPRTRGYPTDTQYF. CDR3 DNA sequence: TGTGCCAGCAGTCCAAGGACTAGAGGTTATCCCACAGATACGCAGTATTTT.

V is TRBV3-1 (or the pseudogene TRBV3-2) and J is TRBJ2-3; D gene uncertain. Trimming shortened V by 3 bases and J by 3 bases, and 13 bases separated the two germline ends. CDR3 length equals 15 residues. Germline-derived CDR1 and CDR2 are LGHDT and YNNKEL (reference sequence). The CDR3 DNA reads TGTGCCAGCAGCCAGAATACGGGTTCGACAGATACGCAGTATTTT. Protein product: CASSQNTGSTDTQYF.

The CDR3 DNA reads as TGTGCCTGGAATCGGGGGGCCGAGCAGTACTTC. Residues: CAWNRGAEQYF. The V and J genes are TRBV30 and TRBJ2-7, with a tentative D call TRBD2 (7 bases). V lost 4 bases to trimming and J lost 6 bases, with 10 bases between them. Germline CDR1 reads GTSNPN; CDR2 reads SVGIG (reference sequence). CDR3 length: 11 amino acids.

The rearrangement uses TRBV7-2 and TRBJ1-1; D unclear. This CDR3 region has 15 residues. The germline V gene encodes CDR1 SGHTA and CDR2 FQGNSA. V lost 1 base, J lost 0 bases, and 9 bases lay in between. CDR3 residues: CASSLDWALNTEAFF. CDR3 nucleotide sequence: TGTGCCAGCAGCTTAGATTGGGCCCTGAACACTGAAGCTTTCTTT.

The V gene is TRBV27, the J gene TRBJ1-2, with 8 positions matching TRBD1. The CDR3 is 14 amino acids. With 5 bases clipped from V and 5 bases from J, the junction kept 7 bases outside the gene matches. Germline loops: CDR1 MNHEY, CDR2 SMNVEV (reference sequence). Here the CDR3 reads CASSTGTGYYGYTF. CDR3 in DNA: TGTGCCAGCAGTACCGGGACAGGATATTATGGCTACACCTTC.

The chain recombines TRBV28 with TRBJ1-6, with a weak D call TRBD1 (6 bases). The CDR3 has 19 amino acids. V was cut by 3 bases and J by 5 bases, with 23 bases left in between. Germline V gives CDR1 MDHEN, CDR2 SYDVKM. CDR3 loop: CASSFEGIIRDTHNSPLHF. The CDR3 nucleotides read TGTGCCAGCAGTTTTGAGGGAATTATCCGGGACACCCATAATTCACCCCTCCACTTT.

The chain links TRBV4-2 to TRBJ2-3; TRBD2 aligns across 14 bases. J was trimmed by 3 bases and V by 2 bases; bases with no gene match: 10. The CDR3 runs to 19 residues. Germline CDR1 and CDR2: LGHNA and YNFKEQ. CDR3 protein: CASSQRPAGTSGSTDTQYF. The DNA of the CDR3 is TGTGCCAGCAGCCAAAGACCGGCCGGGACTAGCGGGAGTACAGATACGCAGTATTTT.

The chain uses TRBV29-1 and TRBJ1-4, with a possible D match to TRBD1 (6 bases). The CDR3 has 13 amino acids. CDR1 SQVTM and CDR2 ANQGSEA come from the germline V gene. Trimming cost V 6 bases and J 6 bases, with 14 bases left between them. CDR3 coding DNA: TGCAGCGTACGACAGGTCTGGGATGAAAAACTGTTTTTT. Translated, it gives CSVRQVWDEKLFF.

CDR3 sequence: CATSPGVAGGQETQYF. CDR3 coding DNA: TGTGCCACCTCACCCGGAGTAGCGGGAGGCCAAGAGACCCAGTACTTC. This chain connects TRBV19 to TRBJ2-5; 10 bases fit TRBD2. The CDR3 extends over 16 amino acids. From germline, CDR1 is LNHDA and CDR2 SQIVND (reference sequence). V was clipped by 10 bases and J by 1 base; unmatched bases: 12.

CDR3 bases: TGCGCCAGCAGCCACGACAGGGCCCCCTACGAGCAGTACTTC. Its translation: CASSHDRAPYEQYF. The chain uses TRBV5-1 and TRBJ2-7, with 7 bases aligning to TRBD1. V lost 4 bases, J lost 2 bases, and 6 bases stayed unmatched. Germline-derived CDR1 and CDR2 are SGHRS and YFSETQ. The CDR3 sequence is 14 residues long.

The rearrangement joins TRBV29-1 to TRBJ2-2, with 7 bases fitting TRBD1. Germline-derived CDR1 and CDR2 are SQVTM and ANQGSEA. V trimming: 2 bases; J trimming: 1 base; junction bases outside the gene matches: 4. CDR3 size: 15 residues. CDR3 sequence (DNA): TGCAGCGTTGAATTGTGGACAGGGAACACCGGGGAGCTGTTTTTT. Its protein product is CSVELWTGNTGELFF.

The chain employs TRBV7-6 and TRBJ1-4; D is unclear. V was shortened by 2 bases and J by 0 bases, with 10 bases between the two germline ends. Germline CDR1 SGHVS, CDR2 FNYEAQ. CDR3 size: 16 residues. Written as DNA, the CDR3 is TGTGCCAGCAGCTTACTTCCAGGATCAACTAATGAAAAACTGTTTTTT. It is translated as CASSLLPGSTNEKLFF.

V is TRBV2 and J is TRBJ1-5; a weak D match, TRBD1 (6 bases). The CDR3 is 14 amino acids. Germline loops: CDR1 SNHLY, CDR2 FYNNEI. With 5 bases removed from V and 1 base from J, the gap between germline ends came to 9 bases. The CDR3 nucleotides read TGTGCCAGCAGTAGAGGGGGAAGCAATCAGCCCCAGCATTTT. This translates into CASSRGGSNQPQHF.